A selection of T cell receptor beta chains follows, all from one sample in a study of T cell repertoires in cytomegalovirus infection. Antigen specificity for these receptors is unknown. A single record per CDR3 protein comes from TCRdb applying MiXCR to the reads. Of fewer than 950,000 distinct CDR3 sequences listed, about 30% were seen once; the top ten hold around an eighth. Source: cultured CD8+ T cells from PBMCs, taken from culture after CMV antigen stimulation. Receptors originate from a human donor in good health (CMV status not recorded). Some clones in this sample may be carry-over from other donors' samples. The CDR3 runs from the conserved cysteine through the conserved F or W. D genes are given only for firm matches. Not all rows give a size; the values are once, few, many and, for expanded clones, a class.

TRBV7-3,.,.,TRBJ2-5,CASSLGRGLTEEETQYF,TGTGCCAGCAGCTTAGGGCGGGGGCTAACAGAGGAAGAGACCCAGTACTTC
TRBV4-2,.,TRBD2,TRBJ2-5,CASSQDRGGPGTQYF,TGTGCCAGCAGCCAAGATCGCGGGGGGCCGGGGACCCAGTACTTC
TRBV4-1,few,.,TRBJ2-7,CASSQGATLASYEQYF,TGCGCCAGCAGCCAGGGGGCAACTTTAGCCTCCTACGAGCAGTACTTC
TRBV20-1,few,.,TRBJ1-5,CSATKGGGDVQPQHF,TGCAGTGCAACCAAAGGGGGGGGGGATGTACAGCCCCAGCATTTT
TRBV20-1,.,.,TRBJ1-6,CSARGVDNSPLHF,TGCAGTGCTCGAGGGGTCGATAATTCACCCCTCCACTTT
TRBV7-2,.,.,TRBJ2-7,CASSLEGTSGEAITYLGYEQYF,TGTGCCAGCAGCTTAGAAGGGACCTCGGGGGAGGCCATTACCTACCTAGGCTACGAGCAGTACTTC
TRBV11-2,.,TRBD2,TRBJ2-3,CASIKGLAGSTDTQYF,TGTGCCAGCATCAAAGGACTAGCGGGGAGCACAGATACGCAGTATTTT
TRBV7-9,.,.,TRBJ1-5,CASSPQSGRPQHF,TGTGCCAGCAGCCCTCAATCCGGTCGGCCCCAGCATTTT
TRBV7-6,few,.,TRBJ2-2,CASSFLQGGNTGELFF,TGTGCCAGCAGCTTCCTCCAGGGAGGTAACACCGGGGAGCTGTTTTTT
TRBV2,.,.,TRBJ1-1,CASWYDKDSLNTEAFF,TGTGCCAGCTGGTACGACAAGGACTCTTTGAACACTGAAGCTTTCTTT
TRBV6-2/TRBV6-3,.,TRBD2,TRBJ2-1,CASSYPMGGGDYNEQFF,TGTGCCAGCAGTTACCCAATGGGCGGGGGGGACTACAATGAGCAGTTCTTC
TRBV29-1,once,.,TRBJ2-2,CSAQGGEDTGDLFF,TGCAGCGCCCAAGGGGGGGAGGACACCGGGGACCTGTTTTTT
TRBV2,few,.,TRBJ1-1,CASSEWTVNTEAFF,TGTGCCAGCAGTGAATGGACGGTTAACACTGAAGCTTTCTTT
TRBV7-2,many,.,TRBJ1-2,CASSLDGTSREAPF,TGTGCCAGCAGCTTAGACGGGACCTCCCGAGAGGCTCCCTTC
TRBV20-1,few,TRBD1,TRBJ2-1,CSAPNIRDRVNEQFF,TGCAGTGCCCCCAATATCCGGGACAGGGTCAATGAGCAGTTCTTC
TRBV5-4,.,.,TRBJ1-6,CASRLDNSPLHF,TGTGCCAGCAGGTTGGATAATTCACCCCTCCACTTT
TRBV5-1,.,TRBD1,TRBJ2-1,CASSTGQGNDEQFF,TGCGCCAGCAGCACCGGACAGGGGAACGATGAGCAGTTCTTC
TRBV14,.,.,TRBJ1-2,CASSQEPRGQGGYTF,TGTGCCAGCAGCCAAGAACCCCGGGGGCAAGGTGGCTACACCTTC
TRBV27,.,TRBD1,TRBJ2-7,CASSLSAREGGPYEQYF,TGTGCCAGCAGTTTATCGGCCAGGGAAGGGGGCCCATACGAGCAGTACTTC
TRBV7-4,once,TRBD1,TRBJ2-5,CASSARDRSSQETQYF,TGTGCCAGCAGCGCCCGGGACAGGTCGTCGCAAGAGACCCAGTACTTC
TRBV10-3,.,TRBD2,TRBJ2-5,CAISESDSGGRVVESQYF,TGTGCCATCAGTGAGTCGGATAGCGGGGGCCGAGTGGTGGAGTCCCAGTACTTC
TRBV5-6,.,TRBD1,TRBJ1-1,CASSERGQGVLNTEAFF,TGTGCCAGCAGCGAACGGGGACAGGGGGTCCTGAACACTGAAGCTTTCTTT
TRBV10-3,.,.,TRBJ2-5,CATCPGQGLERGTQYF,TGTGCCACCTGCCCTGGGCAGGGGCTGGAACGTGGGACCCAGTACTTC
TRBV6-5,.,.,TRBJ1-1,CASFGTPNLHTEAFF,TGTGCCAGCTTCGGGACACCTAACCTTCACACTGAAGCTTTCTTT
TRBV12-3/TRBV12-4,.,TRBD1,TRBJ1-1,CASKRTGGNTEAFF,TGTGCCAGCAAGCGGACAGGGGGGAACACTGAAGCTTTCTTT
TRBV6-1,.,TRBD1,TRBJ2-3,CASSKQGPRSDTQYF,TGTGCCAGCAGTAAACAGGGGCCACGGTCAGATACGCAGTATTTT
TRBV5-5,.,TRBD2,TRBJ2-7,CASTTGTSVVHEQYF,TGTGCCAGCACTACCGGGACTAGCGTGGTCCACGAGCAGTACTTC
TRBV29-1,few,TRBD1,TRBJ1-1,CSTRRDSVNTEAFF,TGCAGCACCCGAAGGGACAGTGTGAACACTGAAGCTTTCTTT
TRBV6-5,many,.,TRBJ1-2,CASSYSRQAANYGYTF,TGTGCCAGCAGTTACTCGAGACAGGCCGCTAACTATGGCTACACCTTC
TRBV4-2,.,.,TRBJ2-3,CVSSQVERDTQYF,TGTGTCAGCAGCCAAGTGGAGAGAGATACGCAGTATTTT
TRBV7-9,.,.,TRBJ1-2,CASSSDRRGYTF,TGTGCCAGCAGCTCAGACAGACGGGGCTACACCTTC
TRBV6-6,.,.,TRBJ1-1,CASSYSPPQQPRLVNTEAFF,TGTGCCAGCAGTTACTCCCCCCCCCAGCAGCCGAGACTAGTGAACACTGAAGCTTTCTTT
TRBV6-6,.,TRBD1,TRBJ1-1,CASSYTQTGKDTEAFF,TGTGCCAGCAGTTACACCCAGACAGGGAAGGACACTGAAGCTTTCTTT
TRBV7-6,many,TRBD1,TRBJ1-3,CASSWVRGQTSGNTIYF,TGTGCCAGCAGCTGGGTGAGGGGGCAGACCTCTGGAAACACCATATATTTT
TRBV7-4,.,TRBD1,TRBJ2-4,CASSLDTGGSGNIQYF,TGTGCCAGCAGCTTAGATACAGGGGGCTCGGGAAACATTCAGTACTTC